Listed below are T cell receptor beta chains from one sample, sequenced in a study of blood T cell repertoires in COVID-19. The protocol was immunoSEQ multiplex PCR, while the TCRdb copy is restricted to in-frame clones and leaves out a portion. The sample shows 140,000 to 150,000 clones, roughly 90% of them seen only once. Sequencing was done on a sample of PBMCs or T cells enriched from blood (not recorded which). The receptors were gathered from a woman under 40 with acute COVID-19. The CDR3 runs from the conserved cysteine through the conserved F or W. A D gene is named only where the DNA matches it firmly. Some rows have no size entry. The others give once, few or many, or a class for an expanded clone.

d_call	v_call	clone_size	j_call	cdr3_nt	cdr3_aa
TRBD2	TRBV5-1	.	TRBJ2-1	TGCGCCAGTACGACTAGCGGGGGTACCTACAATGAGCAGTTCTTC	CASTTSGGTYNEQFF
.	TRBV5-1	.	TRBJ1-3	TGCGCCAGCAGACCTGTATTCACAGGGCCCCTTGGAAACACCATATATTTT	CASRPVFTGPLGNTIYF
.	TRBV7-2	few	TRBJ2-7	TGTGCCAGCAGCTTACAGGTTAGCGAGCAGTACTTC	CASSLQVSEQYF
TRBD2	TRBV24-1	.	TRBJ2-2	TGTGCCACTCGAGAGGGTAGCGGGGACACCGGGGAGCTGTTTTTT	CATREGSGDTGELFF
TRBD1	TRBV19	.	TRBJ1-2	TGTGCCAGTAGTGACTTCTCCGGGACAGGGGGCTATGGCTACACCTTC	CASSDFSGTGGYGYTF
TRBD1	TRBV5-1	.	TRBJ1-4	TGCGCCAGCAGCCGGACAGGGCCTAATGAAAAACTGTTTTTT	CASSRTGPNEKLFF
.	TRBV5-1	.	TRBJ2-7	TGCGCCAGCAGCTCCGGGACAAGCTCCTACGAGCAGTACTTC	CASSSGTSSYEQYF
.	TRBV11-2	.	TRBJ2-5	TGTGCCAGCAGCGATACAATAAGGGGCCAGGGAGAGACCCAGTACTTC	CASSDTIRGQGETQYF
.	TRBV27	.	TRBJ2-3	TGTGCCAGCAGTCACCCCTTAGGCGGCAACACAGATACGCAGTATTTT	CASSHPLGGNTDTQYF
.	TRBV12-3/TRBV12-4	.	TRBJ2-1	TGTGCCAGCAGCTCGGGACAAAGTAAGTTCTTC	CASSSGQSKFF
.	TRBV7-2	.	TRBJ1-2	TGTGCCAGCAGCTTAGCGGGGAGCGGCTACACCTTC	CASSLAGSGYTF
TRBD1	TRBV7-2	few	TRBJ1-3	TGTGCCAGCAGCTTCGACAGGGAGTACACCATATATTTT	CASSFDREYTIYF